The 22 T cell receptor beta chains in this list originate from one sample, sequenced in a study of CD8 T cells in Susac syndrome. RNA in amounts of roughly 0.5 to 1 ug was reverse transcribed with random hexamers. TCRdb reanalysed the immunoSEQ multiplex PCR reads using MiXCR and keeps one entry per CDR3 protein. The table has tens of thousands of distinct CDR3 sequences, approximately 96% seen once; the top ten hold roughly 0.62%. Sequencing was done on a sample of CD8+ T cells from PBMCs. The source is a human donor with Susac syndrome.

The chain couples TRBV30 to TRBJ2-1; 8 bases agree with TRBD2. V gave up 0 bases and J gave up 4 bases; unmatched junction bases: 5. CDR1 is GTSNPN and CDR2 is SVGIG in the germline V gene (reference sequence). The CDR3 length is 15 residues. The CDR3 loop is CAWSVLTGGYNEQFF. CDR3 sequence (DNA): TGTGCCTGGAGTGTCCTTACGGGGGGGTACAATGAGCAGTTCTTC.

The chain uses TRBV30 and TRBJ2-7, with D unclear. The ends were cut back, 3 bases at V and 6 bases at J, with 9 bases in the middle. Germline loops: CDR1 GTSNPN, CDR2 SVGIG (reference sequence). The CDR3 spans 11 residues. The CDR3 loop reads CAWSAGLEQYF. CDR3 DNA sequence: TGTGCCTGGAGCGCCGGTCTCGAGCAGTACTTC.

The V and J genes are TRBV20-1 and TRBJ2-3; D perhaps matches TRBD2 (5 bases). With 0 bases removed from V and 6 bases from J, the gap between germline ends came to 10 bases. Germline V gene sequence: CDR1 DFQATT, CDR2 SNEGSKA (reference sequence). This CDR3 has 13 residues. Written as DNA, the CDR3 is TGCAGTGCTAGAGATCGTTGGGAGGATACGCAGTATTTT. Encoded protein: CSARDRWEDTQYF.

The chain combines TRBV7-8 with TRBJ2-1, with D perhaps matching TRBD1 or TRBD2 (5 bases each). CDR3 length equals 14 residues. The ends were cut back, 6 bases at V and 8 bases at J, with 17 bases in the middle. Germline lookup yields CDR1 SGHVS and CDR2 FQNEAQ. CDR3 DNA: TGTGCCAGCAGAGAGGGGACGGGCGACGATGAGCAGTTCTTC. Protein sequence: CASREGTGDDEQFF.

This clonotype was recorded once. The rearrangement uses TRBV20-1 and TRBJ2-5; D might be TRBD1 (6 bases). The CDR3 covers 14 residues. Germline CDR1 and CDR2: DFQATT and SNEGSKA (reference sequence). The V gene lost 6 bases and the J gene lost 1 base, with 15 bases spanning the gap. The CDR3 coding sequence is TGCAGTGCGCCCGGGACACGCACCCAAGAGACCCAGTACTTC. It yields the protein CSAPGTRTQETQYF.

The V gene is TRBV10-3, the J gene TRBJ1-6, with D hard to call. This CDR3 contains 16 residues. The germline gives CDR1 ENHRY, CDR2 SYGVKD. V lost 4 bases and J 8 bases, leaving 18 bases between the germline ends. CDR3 in amino acids: CAISGAPSALDSPLHF. CDR3 bases: TGTGCCATCAGTGGGGCTCCCTCGGCTTTGGATTCACCCCTCCACTTT.

This clonotype appeared once. The rearrangement links TRBV6-5 to TRBJ1-1, with TRBD1 identical over 7 bases. Germline CDR1 and CDR2: MNHEY and SVGAGI. This CDR3 spans 16 amino acids. Trimming removed 0 bases from V and 6 bases from J; junction bases left unmatched: 10. The CDR3 DNA sequence: TGTGCCAGCAGTTACTCCCTGACAGGGAGGGGCGCTGAAGCTTTCTTT. It specifies CASSYSLTGRGAEAFF.

V is TRBV7-8 and J is TRBJ1-6, with a possible D match to TRBD1 (6 bases). This CDR3 is 15 amino acids long. Trimming removed 2 bases at V and 9 bases at J, with 14 bases between. The germline V gene has CDR1 SGHVS and CDR2 FQNEAQ. The CDR3 sequence: CASSLRSGHISPLHF. CDR3 nucleotides: TGTGCCAGCAGCTTACGGTCGGGACATATTTCACCCCTCCACTTT.

The chain combines TRBV4-3 with TRBJ1-2; 7 bases fit TRBD1. This CDR3 comprises 17 residues. CDR1 is LGHNA and CDR2 is YSLEER in the germline V gene. The V segment lost 2 bases and the J segment 0 bases; nucleotides outside the gene matches: 9. The CDR3 region has the DNA TGCGCCAGCAGCCAAAATGTTGACAGGGATTCTAACTATGGCTACACCTTC. Translating gives CASSQNVDRDSNYGYTF.

The chain combines TRBV19 with TRBJ2-5; D is possibly TRBD2 (5 bases). Trimming removed 7 bases at V and 2 bases at J, with 14 bases between. CDR3 size: 14 residues. Germline CDR1 and CDR2: LNHDA and SQIVND (reference sequence). CDR3 in amino acids: CASNPGGVQETQYF. CDR3 sequence (DNA): TGTGCCAGTAACCCAGGAGGAGTACAAGAGACCCAGTACTTC.

This chain links TRBV20-1 with TRBJ1-5; D remains unclear. V was clipped by 3 bases and J by 2 bases, with 14 bases between them. Germline-derived CDR1 and CDR2 are DFQATT and SNEGSKA (reference sequence). The length of the CDR3 is 15 residues. CDR3 sequence reads: CSASSRAGGNQPQHF. CDR3 in DNA: TGCAGTGCTAGTTCAAGGGCCGGGGGCAATCAGCCCCAGCATTTT.

This clonotype was counted once. J is TRBJ2-7 and V is TRBV20-1, with a possible D match to TRBD1 (6 bases). V lost 2 bases to trimming and J lost 0 bases, with 8 bases between them. The CDR3 spans 13 residues. Germline values: CDR1 DFQATT, CDR2 SNEGSKA (reference sequence). The CDR3 protein is CSARRQDSYEQYF. Here the CDR3 DNA reads TGCAGTGCTAGAAGACAGGACTCCTACGAGCAGTACTTC.

A word on this clonotype: The junction shows a germline mismatch at one end, possibly a read error. The chain uses TRBV7-2 and TRBJ1-6, with D uncertain. The germline V gene has CDR1 SGHTA and CDR2 FQGNSA. The CDR3 spans 15 residues. Written as DNA, the CDR3 is TGTGCCAGCAGCTTAGACCAGACCTACAATTCACCCCTCCACTTT. It codes for CASSLDQTYNSPLHF.

This CDR3 reads CSAKRGNQPQHF. The CDR3 region has the DNA TGCAGTGCTAAAAGAGGCAATCAGCCCCAGCATTTT. The chain carries TRBV20-1 and TRBJ1-5; no reliable D call. The CDR3 has 12 residues. Germline V gives CDR1 DFQATT, CDR2 SNEGSKA (reference sequence). V lost 4 bases to trimming and J lost 2 bases, with 6 bases between them.

This clonotype was seen once. The V and J genes are TRBV20-1 and TRBJ2-7; D remains ambiguous. The CDR3 has 13 residues. Trimming took 2 bases from V and 0 from J, leaving 8 bases between them. Looked up from germline, CDR1 is DFQATT and CDR2 is SNEGSKA (reference sequence). CDR3 in DNA: TGCAGTGCTAGACTCGGCAGCTCCTACGAGCAGTACTTC. Its translation: CSARLGSSYEQYF.

The chain is built from TRBV29-1 and TRBJ2-6, with a weak D call TRBD2 (6 bases). CDR1 is SQVTM and CDR2 is ANQGSEA in the germline V gene. The V gene lost 1 base and the J gene lost 4 bases, with 11 bases spanning the gap. This CDR3 spans 15 amino acids. The chain's CDR3 is CSVEGGGGGANVLTF. In nucleotides, the CDR3 is TGCAGCGTTGAAGGGGGAGGTGGAGGGGCCAACGTCCTGACTTTC. The complete variable domain, with remaining parts taken from reference TRBV29-1 and TRBJ2-6, reads SAVISQKPSRDICQRGTSLTIQCQVDSQVTMMFWYRQQPGQSLTLIATANQGSEATYESGFVIDKFPISRPNLTFSTLTVSNMSPEDSSIYLCSVEGGGGGANVLTFGAGSRLTVL.

The rearrangement links TRBV20-1 to TRBJ1-2; perhaps TRBD1 as D (5 bases). Between the trimmed V and J ends, which lost 1 base and 4 bases, there was a span of 10 bases. Germline-derived CDR1 and CDR2 are DFQATT and SNEGSKA (reference sequence). The CDR3 is 13 residues long. DNA of the CDR3: TGCAGTGCTAGAGGGGGCAGTTCCTATGGCTACACCTTC. As protein: CSARGGSSYGYTF.

The chain joins TRBV10-3 to TRBJ2-1; the D gene is possibly TRBD2 (5 bases). The CDR3 runs to 13 residues. CDR1 is ENHRY and CDR2 is SYGVKD in the germline V gene. Trimming removed 10 bases from V and 8 bases from J, with 18 bases in between. The CDR3, as DNA: TGTGCCACGAGGTCCTCGGGGAAGGATGAGCAGTTCTTC. This sequence encodes CATRSSGKDEQFF.

The chain uses TRBV24-1 and TRBJ2-1; maybe TRBD2 (7 bases). The CDR3 spans 15 residues. V was pared by 5 bases and J by 7 bases, with 17 bases between. Per the germline V gene, CDR1 is KGHDR and CDR2 is SFDVKD. The CDR3 protein is CATSVRGGSMNEQFF. Written as DNA, the CDR3 is TGTGCCACCAGTGTGAGGGGGGGATCGATGAATGAGCAGTTCTTC.

The chain joins TRBV20-1 to TRBJ2-5, with a weak D call TRBD1 (5 bases). The CDR3 spans 13 residues. Trimming removed 4 bases from V and 5 bases from J, with 14 bases in between. Germline values: CDR1 DFQATT, CDR2 SNEGSKA (reference sequence). CDR3 DNA: TGCAGTGCTAAGGACACACAGAAGGAGACCCAGTACTTC. It encodes CSAKDTQKETQYF.

The chain is built from TRBV6-2 or TRBV6-3 and TRBJ1-5; no definite D call. With 7 bases removed from V and 5 bases from J, the gap between germline ends came to 21 bases. Germline assignment: CDR1 MNHEY and CDR2 SVGEGT. CDR3 length equals 16 residues. CDR3 region: CASTRQATYSYQPQHF. CDR3 coding DNA: TGTGCCAGCACACGCCAGGCGACTTACTCTTATCAGCCCCAGCATTTT.

The chain combines TRBV14 with TRBJ2-5, with D unclear. Trimming left V 4 bases short and J 5 bases short, with 8 bases between. The germline gives CDR1 SGHDN, CDR2 FVKESK. The CDR3 is made up of 12 amino acids. CDR3 sequence: CASSRLPETQYF. The CDR3 DNA sequence: TGTGCCAGCAGCCGGCTCCCGGAGACCCAGTACTTC. The complete variable domain, with remaining parts taken from reference TRBV14 and TRBJ2-5, reads EAGVTQFPSHSVIEKGQTVTLRCDPISGHDNLYWYRRVMGKEIKFLLHFVKESKQDESGMPNNRFLAERTGGTYSTLKVQPAELEDSGVYFCASSRLPETQYFGPGTRLLVL.